This T cell receptor (beta chain) came from a study of sequential checkpoint blockade in melanoma. Across the whole study: First-line arms were nivolumab then ipilimumab, or the reverse, randomized 1:1. Findings and limits, study-wide: Tumor T-cell fraction and clonality correlated with PD-L1 and CD8+ counts.

In the case of this clone: Its antigen remains unidentified.

The CDR3 covers 17 residues. Per the germline V gene, CDR1 is LNHDA and CDR2 is SQIVND (reference sequence). V gave up 0 bases and J gave up 0 bases, with 9 bases separating them. The data were produced by immunoSEQ multiplex PCR, yet TCRdb's version contains in-frame clones alone and is incomplete. The data hold 900 to 1,100 clones, with around 21% observed a single time. Treatment of the sample: randomized to nivolumab then ipilimumab (arm A) or the reverse (arm B). Patients had received no earlier DNA-damaging chemotherapy. This TCR came from a human donor with melanoma. V gene TRBV19 combines with J gene TRBJ2-6; a possible D gene is TRBD1 (5 bases). The material was tumor tissue (inferred from file names), obtained from a patient given nivolumab and ipilimumab in sequence. CDR3 loop: CASSIERGSSGANVLTF. In nucleotides, the CDR3 is TGTGCCAGTAGTATAGAAAGGGGAAGCTCTGGGGCCAACGTCCTGACTTTC. The whole variable domain, remainder taken from reference TRBV19 and TRBJ2-6, is DGGITQSPKYLFRKEGQNVTLSCEQNLNHDAMYWYRQDPGQGLRLIYYSQIVNDFQKGDIAEGYSVSREKKESFPLTVTSAQKNPTAFYLCASSIERGSSGANVLTFGAGSRLTVL.